This TCR beta chain stems from a study of T cell changes during pregnancy in multiple sclerosis (dated by TCRdb to the late 2010s). With respect to the entire study: In women with multiple sclerosis, the researchers looked at how the T cell repertoire shifted as pregnancy progressed.

Library generation was performed with the immunoSEQ multiplex PCR assay. The immuneACCESS repertoire file appears here via TCRdb, limited to in-frame rearrangements. These files lack a portion of the clones; in checked studies, under half of the deficit traces to unresolved V genes, and the cause of the others is not known. For this sample there are 40,000 to 50,000 clones; 85% to 95% appear just once. The ten largest clonotypes hold around 6.3% of the sample. Of note for this clone: Its recognized antigen is unknown. Base quality data are lacking; no much larger clone is found one base away.

Source: CD8+ T cells from peripheral blood mononuclear cells, taken in the third trimester of pregnancy. The TCR was taken from a female donor with multiple sclerosis, enrolled in a pregnancy study.

The sequenced DNA is TGTGCCAGCAGCTCCCCCAAAAGGGGGCAGGATGGCTACACCTTC. Its protein is CASSSPKRGQDGYTF. Recombination connected TRBV11-2 to TRBJ1-2; 7 bases in the middle match TRBD1. From a lookup of the germline V gene, CDR1 and CDR2 are SGHAT and FQNNGV. Trimming takes 4 bases off V and 6 bases off J; junction bases not matched to a gene: 11. The cysteine opens and the phenylalanine closes a CDR3 of 15 amino acids. Solely the CDR3 DNA is kept, with 45 bases framed from the first base. Extended through the reference TRBV11-2 and TRBJ1-2 proteins, this CDR3 yields the full variable domain: EAGVAQSPRYKIIEKRQSVAFWCNPISGHATLYWYQQILGQGPKLLIQFQNNGVVDDSQLPKDRFSAERLKGVDSTLKIQPAKLEDSAVYLCASSSPKRGQDGYTFGSGTRLTVV.